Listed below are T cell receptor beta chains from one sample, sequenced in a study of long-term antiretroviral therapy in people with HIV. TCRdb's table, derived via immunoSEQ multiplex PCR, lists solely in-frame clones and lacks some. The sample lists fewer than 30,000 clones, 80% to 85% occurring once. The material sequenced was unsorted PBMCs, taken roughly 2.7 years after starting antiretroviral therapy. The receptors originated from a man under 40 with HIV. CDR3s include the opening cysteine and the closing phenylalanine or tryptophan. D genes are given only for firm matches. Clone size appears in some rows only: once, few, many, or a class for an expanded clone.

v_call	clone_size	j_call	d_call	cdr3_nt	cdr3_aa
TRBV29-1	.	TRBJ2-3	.	TGCAGCCCCGCCTGGGCATTCAGTATCACAGATACGCAGTATTTT	CSPAWAFSITDTQYF
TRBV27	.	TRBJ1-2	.	TGTGCCAGCAGTCCAACTTGGGGGGCGCGGGGCTACACCTTC	CASSPTWGARGYTF
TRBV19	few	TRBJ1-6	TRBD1	TGTGCCAGTAGATGGGACAGGACCAATTCACCCCTCCACTTT	CASRWDRTNSPLHF
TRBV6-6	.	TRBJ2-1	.	TGTGCCAGCAGTTACCTTACAGGGTACAATGAGCAGTTCTTC	CASSYLTGYNEQFF
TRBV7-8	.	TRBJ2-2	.	TGTGCCAGCAGCTTACTCGGGGCCGGGGAGCTGTTTTTT	CASSLLGAGELFF
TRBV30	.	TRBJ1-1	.	TGTGCCTGGAGTGTATTCTCCTTTGCCAGCACTGAAGCTTTCTTT	CAWSVFSFASTEAFF
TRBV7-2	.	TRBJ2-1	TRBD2	TGTGCCAGCAGCTTAGGCGGGAGATTGAATGAGCAGTTCTTC	CASSLGGRLNEQFF
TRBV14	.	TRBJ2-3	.	TGTGCCAGCAGCCACCGTATCCTGGGGACTAGCACAGATACGCAGTATTTT	CASSHRILGTSTDTQYF
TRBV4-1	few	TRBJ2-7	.	TGCGCCAGCAGCCAAGATCCAGGGGAGGTCTACGAGCAGTACTTC	CASSQDPGEVYEQYF
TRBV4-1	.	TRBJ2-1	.	TGCGCCAGCAGCCAAGAGAGGATGTCATACAATGAGCAGTTCTTC	CASSQERMSYNEQFF
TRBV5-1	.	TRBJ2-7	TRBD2	TGCGCCAGCAGCTTGCGGACTAGCGCCCTTTGGGAGCAGTACTTC	CASSLRTSALWEQYF
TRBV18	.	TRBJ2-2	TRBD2	TGTGCCAGCTCACGAGCCCAGACTAGCGGGAGGGCCAGGACCGGGGAGCTGTTTTTT	CASSRAQTSGRARTGELFF
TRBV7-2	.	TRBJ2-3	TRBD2	TGTGCCAGCAGCCCATGGCGGGAGTCAGATACGCAGTATTTT	CASSPWRESDTQYF
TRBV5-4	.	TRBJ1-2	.	TGTGCCAGCAGTCCCCGCGCGGTCCTCGACTATGGCTACACCTTC	CASSPRAVLDYGYTF
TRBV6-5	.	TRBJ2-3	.	TGTGCCAGCAGTTACACTAGCACAGATACGCAGTATTTT	CASSYTSTDTQYF
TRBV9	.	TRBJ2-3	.	TGTGCCAGCGCCGGGGGCGCCCGCACAGATACGCAGTATTTT	CASAGGARTDTQYF
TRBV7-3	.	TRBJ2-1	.	TGTGCCAGCAGCGGATCTAGTAGCTCCTACAATGAGCAGTTCTTC	CASSGSSSSYNEQFF
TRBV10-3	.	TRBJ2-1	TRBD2	TGTGCCATCAGTGAGTCCCTAGCGGGAGTCAATGAGCAGTTCTTC	CAISESLAGVNEQFF
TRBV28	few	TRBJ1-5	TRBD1	TGTGCCAGCAGTCCGGGACAGATCAATCAGCCCCAGCATTTT	CASSPGQINQPQHF
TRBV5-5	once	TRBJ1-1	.	TGTGCCAGCAGCTACAGGGTCGGAACGCGGACTGAAGCTTTCTTT	CASSYRVGTRTEAFF
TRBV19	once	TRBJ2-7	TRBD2	TGTGCCAGTAGTATAGGGGGGACTACTAATGAGCAGTACTTC	CASSIGGTTNEQYF
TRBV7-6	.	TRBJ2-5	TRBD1	TGTGCCAGCAGCGGCAGACAGGGGCGGACAGAGACCCAGTACTTC	CASSGRQGRTETQYF
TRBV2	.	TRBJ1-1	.	TGTGCCAGCAAGGCCCCTGGGGCCGACTTTGAAGCTTTCTTT	CASKAPGADFEAFF
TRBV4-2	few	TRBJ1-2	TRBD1	TGTGCCAGCAGCTTCAGGGGGCAGGGCAACTATGGCTACACCTTC	CASSFRGQGNYGYTF
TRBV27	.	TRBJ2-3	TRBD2	TGTGCCAGCAGCCAGACTAGCGGAAACACAGATACGCAGTATTTT	CASSQTSGNTDTQYF
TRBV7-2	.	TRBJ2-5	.	TGTGCCAGCAGCTTAGTGCTACTCCAAGAGACCCAGTACTTC	CASSLVLLQETQYF
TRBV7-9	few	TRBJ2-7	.	TGTGCCAGCAGCTTATTGGTCTCGTTCGAGCAGTACTTC	CASSLLVSFEQYF
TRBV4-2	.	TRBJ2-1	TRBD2	TGTGCCAGCAGCCTGAGCGGGGGTTCAAATGAGCAGTTCTTC	CASSLSGGSNEQFF
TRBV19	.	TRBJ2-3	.	TGTGCCTGTAGTTGGGGCATGGCAGATACGCAGTATTTT	CACSWGMADTQYF
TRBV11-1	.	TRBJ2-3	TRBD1	TGTGCCAGCAGCTTCCCTACATGGGGGACAGGGGGCCCAGATACGCAGTATTTT	CASSFPTWGTGGPDTQYF
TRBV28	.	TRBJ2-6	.	TGTGCCACCACTCGATCTGGGGCCAACGTCCTGACTTTC	CATTRSGANVLTF
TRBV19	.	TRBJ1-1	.	TGTGCCAGTACTTTTCTCATGAACACTGAAGCTTTCTTT	CASTFLMNTEAFF
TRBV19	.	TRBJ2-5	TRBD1	TGTGCCAGTAGTATGACAGGGGCGGAGACCCAGTACTTC	CASSMTGAETQYF
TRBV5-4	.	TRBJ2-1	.	TGTGCCAGCAGCTTGGCGAGAGGATACAATGAGCAGTTCTTC	CASSLARGYNEQFF
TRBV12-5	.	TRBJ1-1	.	TGTGCTAGTGGTTTGTTTGGGGAGGGGACTGAAGCTTTCTTT	CASGLFGEGTEAFF
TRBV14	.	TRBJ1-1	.	TGTGCCAGCAGCCAAGCCGTGAACACTGAAGCTTTCTTT	CASSQAVNTEAFF
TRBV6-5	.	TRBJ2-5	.	TGTGCCAGCAGGGCGGGCGAGACCCAGTACTTC	CASRAGETQYF
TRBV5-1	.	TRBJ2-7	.	TGCGCCAGCAGCTTGGGGAACAGGGTCTCCTACGAGCAGTACTTC	CASSLGNRVSYEQYF
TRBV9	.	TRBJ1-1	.	TGTGCCAGCAGCGTAGGGGCCTGGGACACTGAAGCTTTCTTT	CASSVGAWDTEAFF
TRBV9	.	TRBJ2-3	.	TGTGCCAGCAGCGTAGATGGTAGAAGCACAGATACGCAGTATTTT	CASSVDGRSTDTQYF